The 27 T cell receptor beta chains listed next were all sequenced from one sample in a study of T cells after yellow fever vaccination. Each CDR3 protein gets one entry after TCRdb re-called the 5' RACE reads with MiXCR. The sample holds more than 25,000 distinct CDR3 sequences, approximately 4.9% seen once. Sequenced material: PBMCs, either bulk or a sorted T-cell subset (CD4+, CD8+, memory, or dextramer-sorted; not recorded which), taken on the day of the yellow fever booster vaccination. These receptors all come from a man aged 18 to 29 who received the YFV17D yellow fever vaccine.

This chain connects TRBV10-3 to TRBJ1-1; D may be TRBD1 (5 bases). V gave up 6 bases and J gave up 6 bases, with 17 bases separating them. The CDR3 spans 14 residues. The V gene's germline CDR1 is ENHRY and CDR2 SYGVKD. In nucleotides, the CDR3 is TGTGCCATCAGGATAAGTAGGGGTTTGGCTGAAGCTTTCTTT. Translation: CAIRISRGLAEAFF.

This clonotype is large (0.1 to 1%) within its sample. The chain recombines TRBV4-3 with TRBJ2-1, with 12 bases fitting TRBD2. CDR3 size: 16 residues. Germline trimming cut 0 bases from V and 4 bases from J; bases unmatched to any gene: 1. CDR1 is LGHNA and CDR2 is YSLEER in the germline V gene. The CDR3 here is CASSQETSGGYNEQFF. In nucleotides, the CDR3 is TGCGCCAGCAGCCAAGAAACTAGCGGGGGGTACAATGAGCAGTTCTTC.

Sample share makes this clonotype medium-sized. This rearrangement joins TRBV28 to TRBJ2-1; 8 nucleotides match TRBD2. In germline, CDR1 is MDHEN, CDR2 SYDVKM. The CDR3 extends over 13 amino acids. Trimming at V came to 1 base and at J to 7 bases, leaving 0 bases not matched to a gene. CDR3 sequence: CASSLSGGNEQFF. The CDR3, as DNA: TGTGCCAGCAGTTTATCGGGGGGGAATGAGCAGTTCTTC. The entire variable domain, with the rest obtained from reference TRBV28 and TRBJ2-1, is as follows: DVKVTQSSRYLVKRTGEKVFLECVQDMDHENMFWYRQDPGLGLRLIYFSYDVKMKEKGDIPEGYSVSREKKERFSLILESASTNQTSMYLCASSLSGGNEQFFGPGTRLTVL.

CDR3 sequence: CASSRWAGALGELFF. CDR3 DNA sequence: TGCGCCAGCAGCCGCTGGGCGGGTGCCCTGGGGGAGCTGTTTTTT. This chain connects TRBV5-1 to TRBJ2-2, with TRBD2 as a possible D gene (5 bases). The CDR3 totals 15 residues. Between the trimmed V and J ends, which lost 4 bases and 8 bases, there was a span of 18 bases. The germline gives CDR1 SGHRS, CDR2 YFSETQ.

This clonotype was found many times. The chain links TRBV10-3 to TRBJ1-2; 7 bases fit TRBD1. In germline, CDR1 is ENHRY, CDR2 SYGVKD. V was clipped by 2 bases and J by 3 bases; unmatched bases: 3. There are 14 residues in the CDR3. The CDR3 sequence is CAISERDSDYGYTF. The CDR3 DNA is TGTGCCATCAGTGAGAGGGACAGTGACTATGGCTACACCTTC.

There are many counts of this clonotype. V is TRBV5-1 and J is TRBJ2-2; D may match TRBD1 or TRBD2 (5 bases each). CDR1 and CDR2 (germline): SGHRS, YFSETQ. The CDR3 runs 15 residues. Trimming shortened V by 3 bases and J by 2 bases, and 11 bases separated the two germline ends. CDR3 nucleotides: TGCGCCAGCAGCTCCGGGACGGCCAACACCGGGGAGCTGTTTTTT. Its translation is CASSSGTANTGELFF.

Many counts were recorded for this clonotype. The chain has TRBV4-2 and TRBJ2-2; no definite D call. Germline CDR1 LGHNA, CDR2 YNFKEQ. This CDR3 is 14 amino acids long. The V end lost 2 bases, the J end lost 6 bases, and 10 bases lay between the germline ends. CDR3 protein: CASSQRLGAGELFF. The DNA of the CDR3 is TGTGCCAGCAGCCAAAGGCTAGGAGCCGGGGAGCTGTTTTTT.

This clonotype was picked up a small number of times. The V gene is TRBV3-1, the J gene TRBJ1-6; TRBD1 matches 7 bases. Germline values: CDR1 LGHDT, CDR2 YNNKEL (reference sequence). There are 14 residues in the CDR3. J gave up 10 bases and V 7 bases, and 10 bases lay outside the gene matches. CDR3 nucleotide sequence: TGTGCCAGCACCCGGACAGGCCATAGATCACCCCTCCACTTT. Translated, it gives CASTRTGHRSPLHF.

Turning to this clonotype: A much more abundant neighbour one base away suggests this may be a read error. The gene calls are TRBV20-1 and TRBJ1-1; D remains ambiguous. CDR1 is DFQATT, CDR2 SNEGSKA, per germline (reference sequence). There are 15 residues in the CDR3. The CDR3 DNA reads as TGCAGTGCTAGGAGCTTAAGGTACGGGAACTCTGAAGCTTTCTTT. Translation gives CSARSLRYGNSEAFF.

This clonotype was observed a handful of times. The chain has TRBV29-1 and TRBJ2-3; no firm D call. This CDR3 contains 13 residues. Per the germline V gene, CDR1 is SQVTM and CDR2 is ANQGSEA. V shed 5 bases and J shed 1 base, with 10 bases lying between them. CDR3: CSVNRIGTDTQYF. CDR3 in DNA: TGCAGCGTTAACAGAATAGGCACAGATACGCAGTATTTT.

This clonotype was seen at least ten times. V is TRBV29-1 and J is TRBJ1-2; D not certain. From germline, CDR1 is SQVTM and CDR2 ANQGSEA. The CDR3 runs 13 residues. The V and J ends lost 5 bases and 4 bases respectively, with 14 bases between them. Here the CDR3 DNA reads TGCAGCGTTACGCAGTCGAGGAGCTATGGCTACACCTTC. It encodes CSVTQSRSYGYTF. Full variable domain (rest looked up from reference TRBV29-1 and TRBJ1-2): SAVISQKPSRDICQRGTSLTIQCQVDSQVTMMFWYRQQPGQSLTLIATANQGSEATYESGFVIDKFPISRPNLTFSTLTVSNMSPEDSSIYLCSVTQSRSYGYTFGSGTRLTVV.

This clonotype has at least ten counts. The V and J genes are TRBV12-3 or TRBV12-4 and TRBJ2-2, with a tentative D call TRBD1 (5 bases). Trimming took off 2 bases at V and 0 bases at J, with 7 bases between the two ends. The CDR3 extends over 15 amino acids. The CDR3 coding sequence is TGTGCCAGCAGTTTACAGGGTACGAACACCGGGGAGCTGTTTTTT. It yields the protein CASSLQGTNTGELFF.

In its sample, this clonotype was seen many times. V and J are TRBV10-3 and TRBJ1-2; TRBD1 matches at 7 bases. V was clipped by 3 bases and J by 5 bases; unmatched bases: 0. Germline values: CDR1 ENHRY, CDR2 SYGVKD. The CDR3 consists of 12 residues. The CDR3 nucleotides read TGTGCCATCAGTGACAGGGGGTATGGCTACACCTTC. Protein product: CAISDRGYGYTF.

This clonotype was seen more than once but under ten times. Being one base from a much bigger clone, this may be a read error. The rearrangement links TRBV5-1 to TRBJ1-1; D is unresolved. V dropped 5 bases and J dropped 5 bases, with 19 bases sitting between them. CDR1 and CDR2 from the germline V gene are SGHRS and YFSETQ. The CDR3 is 15 residues long. The CDR3 protein is CASRHSGRGRTEAFF. As DNA, the CDR3 is TGCGCCAGCAGACACTCCGGGAGAGGGAGGACTGAAGCTTTCTTT. The full variable domain, rest sourced from reference TRBV5-1 and TRBJ1-1, is KAGVTQTPRYLIKTRGQQVTLSCSPISGHRSVSWYQQTPGQGLQFLFEYFSETQRNKGNFPGRFSGRQFSNSRSEMNVSTLELGDSALYLCASRHSGRGRTEAFFGQGTRLTVV.

Ten or more counts support this clonotype. The chain joins TRBV4-3 to TRBJ1-2; tentatively, D is TRBD1 (6 bases). CDR1 LGHNA and CDR2 YSLEER come from the germline V gene. V lost 1 base, J lost 5 bases, and 8 bases lay in between. The CDR3 has 13 amino acids. The CDR3 nucleotides are TGCGCCAGCAGCCAAGGAGGGGGTTATGGCTACACCTTC. Protein: CASSQGGGYGYTF.

This clonotype was detected ten times or more. The chain couples TRBV7-9 to TRBJ2-1; either TRBD1 or TRBD2 may fit D (7 bases each). From germline, CDR1 is SEHNR and CDR2 FQNEAQ (reference sequence). There are 15 residues in the CDR3. V was cut by 5 bases and J by 6 bases, with 17 bases left in between. The CDR3, as DNA: TGTGCCAGCAGCCAGGGGACAGCGGGGAGCAATGAGCAGTTCTTC. Its protein is CASSQGTAGSNEQFF.

This chain uses TRBV24-1 with TRBJ2-5, with D maybe TRBD2 (5 bases). The CDR3 has 15 residues. Germline CDR1 is KGHDR and CDR2 is SFDVKD. Trimming removed 2 bases from V and 0 bases from J, with 9 bases in between. CDR3 nucleotides: TGTGCCACCAGTGATTCGGGAAAGTACCAAGAGACCCAGTACTTC. Its protein is CATSDSGKYQETQYF.

This clonotype has ten or more counts. The V call is TRBV7-2, the J call TRBJ1-1; TRBD1 is a possible D gene (5 bases). Germline V gene lookup returns CDR1 SGHTA and CDR2 FQGNSA. This CDR3 is 14 amino acids long. V was pared by 1 base and J by 11 bases, with 17 bases between. The CDR3 sequence: CASSLGGFPGRAFF. The CDR3 nucleotides are TGTGCCAGCAGCTTAGGGGGGTTCCCCGGTCGGGCTTTCTTT.

This clonotype was found many times. The genes are TRBV6-6 and TRBJ1-2; TRBD1 agrees at 7 bases. The CDR3 runs to 13 residues. Trimming removed 6 bases from V and 2 bases from J; junction bases left unmatched: 3. CDR1 and CDR2 from the germline V gene are MNHNY and SVGAGI (reference sequence). CDR3 amino acids: CASSLTGNYGYTF. In nucleotides, the CDR3 is TGTGCCAGCAGCCTGACAGGGAACTATGGCTACACCTTC.

This clonotype was detected only a few times. This chain links TRBV14 with TRBJ2-3; D tentatively reads TRBD1 or TRBD2 (5 bases each). This CDR3 is 17 amino acids long. Per germline, CDR1 SGHDN and CDR2 FVKESK. V was cut by 3 bases and J by 2 bases, with 18 bases left in between. CDR3 sequence reads: CASSQSSRLGTTDTQYF. Here the CDR3 DNA reads TGTGCCAGCAGCCAGTCAAGTAGGTTGGGGACCACAGATACGCAGTATTTT.

By share of the sample, this clonotype is large (0.1 to 1%). The J gene is TRBJ1-1, the V gene TRBV7-2; D unclear. CDR3 size: 10 residues. The germline gives CDR1 SGHTA, CDR2 FQGNSA. V shed 8 bases and J shed 11 bases, with 12 bases lying between them. In DNA form, the CDR3 reads TGTGCCAGCGGGCGGTTGGGGGCTTTCTTT. Its protein is CASGRLGAFF.

This clonotype has ten or more counts. This sequence joins TRBV7-2 and TRBJ2-3; 12 bases fit TRBD2. The trim removed 4 bases at V and 2 bases at J, leaving 4 bases unmatched. The CDR3 totals 16 residues. Germline V gives CDR1 SGHTA, CDR2 FQGNSA. As DNA, the CDR3 is TGTGCCAGCAGCTACCGACTAGCGGGGGACACAGATACGCAGTATTTT. Its protein product is CASSYRLAGDTDTQYF.

This clonotype was counted many times. This rearrangement joins TRBV12-5 to TRBJ2-5, with 10 bases fitting TRBD2. V lost 4 bases to trimming and J lost 0 bases; unmatched junction nucleotides: 8. From germline, CDR1 is LGHNT and CDR2 FRNRAP. This CDR3 is 17 amino acids long. CDR3 sequence reads: CASGWAPSGGHQETQYF. As DNA, the CDR3 is TGTGCTAGTGGTTGGGCCCCTAGCGGGGGCCACCAAGAGACCCAGTACTTC.

The genes are TRBV5-1 and TRBJ1-3; D unclear. V was clipped by 0 bases and J by 0 bases, with 10 bases between them. Germline-derived CDR1 and CDR2 are SGHRS and YFSETQ. The CDR3 contains 16 residues. CDR3 in DNA: TGCGCCAGCAGCTTGGGTTGGGCTTCCTCTGGAAACACCATATATTTT. It translates to CASSLGWASSGNTIYF.

This clonotype came up many times. The V and J genes are TRBV3-1 and TRBJ1-1, with D unclear. Looked up from germline, CDR1 is LGHDT and CDR2 is YNNKEL (reference sequence). Trimming removed 5 bases from V and 2 bases from J, with 9 bases in between. The CDR3 loop spans 13 amino acids. CDR3 region: CASSWTGNTEAFF. The CDR3 DNA is TGTGCCAGCAGCTGGACGGGAAACACTGAAGCTTTCTTT.

This clonotype was detected many times. This sequence joins TRBV12-3 or TRBV12-4 and TRBJ1-1; D ambiguous. The CDR3 consists of 13 residues. Trimming took off 6 bases at V and 5 bases at J, with 13 bases between the two ends. This CDR3 reads CASSVDMPTEAFF. The CDR3 nucleotides read TGTGCCAGCAGCGTTGACATGCCGACTGAAGCTTTCTTT.

Many counts were recorded for this clonotype. The rearrangement links TRBV9 to TRBJ2-5; 13 positions match TRBD2. CDR1 is SGDLS, CDR2 YYNGEE, per germline. V was clipped by 0 bases and J by 4 bases; unmatched bases: 0. The CDR3 totals 15 residues. The CDR3 DNA reads as TGTGCCAGCAGCGTAGGGACTAGCGGGGGAGAGACCCAGTACTTC. The encoded protein is CASSVGTSGGETQYF.